This T cell receptor (beta chain) was identified during a study of post-analysis software for immune sequencing data. This clonotype has a handful of counts. What it binds is not known. Unique molecular identifiers tagged the TCR beta cDNA libraries. MiXCR was run by TCRdb on the PCR reads, yielding one entry per CDR3 protein. The table records some 190,000 distinct CDR3 sequences, approximately 30% of them present only once. Overall study findings and caveats: Included in a set of 5 or 6 TRBV segments more frequent in patients than controls were TRBV5-6, TRBV5-1 and TRBV20-1.

CDR1 is DFQATT and CDR2 is SNEGSKA in the germline V gene (reference sequence). This CDR3 comprises 13 residues. V dropped 1 base and J dropped 4 bases, with 7 bases sitting between them. The material sequenced was blood. The sequence came from a girl aged 2-17 years with multiple sclerosis. The J gene is TRBJ1-4, the V gene TRBV20-1; a weak D match, TRBD1 (5 bases). CDR3 nucleotides: TGCAGTGCTAGAGGGGGGATTAATGAAAAACTGTTTTTT. This codes for CSARGGINEKLFF.